Included here is one T cell receptor (beta chain) sequence, with context. Its antigen remains unknown. The protocol was immunoSEQ multiplex PCR, while the TCRdb copy is restricted to in-frame clones and leaves out a portion. Of approximately 64,000 clones detected, approximately 94% appear once; the ten largest clones hold around 0.14%. The sample originates from a study of CD4 T cells in relation to SARS-CoV-2 and coronaviruses. Study observations and caveats: No donor gave both pre-pandemic and post-infection samples. Compared with monoreactive clones, crossreactive clones showed significantly weaker SARS-CoV-2 expansion.

Unexposed donor CD4+ T cells date from 2011-2018, before the COVID-19 pandemic. Naive and memory CD4+ T cells were separated from cryopreserved PBMCs. V lost 5 bases and J 2 bases, leaving 12 bases between the germline ends. The CDR3 spans 14 residues. CDR1 MDHEN and CDR2 SYDVKM come from the germline V gene. V is TRBV28 and J is TRBJ1-1; D is undetermined. The sequenced material came from naive CD4+ T cells from PBMCs. Documented subset: naive CD4+ T cells isolated by negative enrichment. The TCR sequence derives from a human donor in good health. CDR3 DNA sequence: TGTGCCAGCAGTGGAGCCCGGGGTAACACTGAAGCTTTCTTT. It yields the protein CASSGARGNTEAFF.